The clone carrying this TCR beta chain appeared a single time. This specimen comes from a study of blood T cell repertoires in COVID-19. On the study more broadly: Material from acute and convalescent COVID-19 was sourced from the United States, Italy and Spain.

As handled by the study authors: How many nucleated cells were present was estimated from reference gene primer amplification. The table came from immunoSEQ multiplex PCR; TCRdb's copy has only in-frame clones and leaves some out. V and J calls and clone size are as listed in that table; D and trimming were resolved from the DNA. The profile covers some 160,000 clones, with about four fifths appearing a single time and approximately 18% taken by the ten largest. The CDR3 consists of 13 residues. In germline, CDR1 is GTSNPN, CDR2 SVGIG (reference sequence). Trimming took off 1 base at V and 8 bases at J, with 14 bases between the two ends.

Sequenced material: peripheral blood. The TCR originated in a woman aged 70-85 years who had recovered from COVID-19. The chain combines TRBV30 with TRBJ1-1; D unresolved. DNA for the CDR3: TGTGCCTGGAGTGAGCGCATCCGAGCCGAAGCTTTCTTT. Its translation: CAWSERIRAEAFF. Variable domain in full (rest from reference TRBV30 and TRBJ1-1): SQTIHQWPATLVQPVGSPLSLECTVEGTSNPNLYWYRQAAGRGLQLLFYSVGIGQISSEVPQNLSASRPQDRQFILSSKKLLLSDSGFYLCAWSERIRAEAFFGQGTRLTVV.